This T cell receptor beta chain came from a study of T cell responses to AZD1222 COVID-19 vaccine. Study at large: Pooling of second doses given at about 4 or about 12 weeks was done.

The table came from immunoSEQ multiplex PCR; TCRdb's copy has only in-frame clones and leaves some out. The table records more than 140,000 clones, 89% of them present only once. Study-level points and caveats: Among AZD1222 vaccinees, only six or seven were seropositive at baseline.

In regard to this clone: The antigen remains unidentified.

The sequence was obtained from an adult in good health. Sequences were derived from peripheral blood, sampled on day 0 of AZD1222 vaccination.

This CDR3 is CASSLGRGGGDTQYF. In DNA form, the CDR3 reads TGTGCCAGCAGCTTAGGGCGGGGAGGGGGAGATACGCAGTATTTT. The genes are TRBV7-2 and TRBJ2-3; D possibly corresponds to TRBD2 (7 bases). In germline, CDR1 is SGHTA, CDR2 FQGNSA. V lost 1 base and J lost 5, with 13 bases in between. The CDR3 is made up of 15 amino acids.